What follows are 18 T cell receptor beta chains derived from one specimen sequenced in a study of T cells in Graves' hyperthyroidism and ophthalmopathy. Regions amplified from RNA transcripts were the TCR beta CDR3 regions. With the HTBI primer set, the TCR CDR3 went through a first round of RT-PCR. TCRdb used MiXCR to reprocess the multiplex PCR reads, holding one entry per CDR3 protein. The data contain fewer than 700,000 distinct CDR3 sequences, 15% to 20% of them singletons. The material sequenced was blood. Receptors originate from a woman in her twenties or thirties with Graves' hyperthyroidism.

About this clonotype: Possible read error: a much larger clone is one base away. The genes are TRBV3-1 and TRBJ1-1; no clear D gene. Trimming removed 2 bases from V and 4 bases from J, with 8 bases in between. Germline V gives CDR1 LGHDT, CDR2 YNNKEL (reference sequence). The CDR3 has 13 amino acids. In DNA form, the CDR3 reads TGTGCCAGCAGCCAAATGGCCAGCACTGAAGCTTTCTTT. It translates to CASSQMASTEAFF.

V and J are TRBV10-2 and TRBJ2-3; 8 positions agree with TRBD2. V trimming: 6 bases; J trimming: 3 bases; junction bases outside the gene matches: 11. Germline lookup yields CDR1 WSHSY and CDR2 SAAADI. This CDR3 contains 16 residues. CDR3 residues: CASSLYEREITDTQYF. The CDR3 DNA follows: TGCGCCAGCAGCCTTTATGAGCGGGAGATAACAGATACGCAGTATTTT.

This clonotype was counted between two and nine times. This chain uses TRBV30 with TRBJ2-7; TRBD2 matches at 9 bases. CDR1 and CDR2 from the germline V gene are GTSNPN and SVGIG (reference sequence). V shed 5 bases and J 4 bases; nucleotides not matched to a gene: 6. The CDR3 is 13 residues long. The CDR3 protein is CAWGMAGGYEQYF. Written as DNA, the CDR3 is TGTGCCTGGGGTATGGCGGGAGGGTACGAGCAGTACTTC.

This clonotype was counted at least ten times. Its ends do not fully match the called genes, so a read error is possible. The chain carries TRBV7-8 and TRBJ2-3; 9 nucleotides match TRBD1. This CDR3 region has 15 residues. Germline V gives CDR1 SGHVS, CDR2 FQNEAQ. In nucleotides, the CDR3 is TGCGCCAGCAGCTCTGGACAGGGGCGCACAGATACGCAGTATTTT. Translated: CASSSGQGRTDTQYF.

CDR3 nucleotide sequence: TGTGCCAGCGGTCATACGAACACTGAAGCTTTCTTT. Residues: CASGHTNTEAFF. V usage is TRBV19 and J usage is TRBJ1-1; D gene uncertain. The V and J ends lost 9 bases and 1 base respectively, with 9 bases between them. This CDR3 is built from 12 residues. In germline, CDR1 is LNHDA, CDR2 SQIVND (reference sequence).

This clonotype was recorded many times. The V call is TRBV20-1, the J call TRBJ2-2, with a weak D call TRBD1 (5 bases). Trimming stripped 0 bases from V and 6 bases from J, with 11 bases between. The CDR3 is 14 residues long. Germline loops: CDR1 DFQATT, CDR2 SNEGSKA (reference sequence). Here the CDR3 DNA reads TGCAGTGCTAGAGATTCCCAGGGATCCGGGGAGCTGTTTTTT. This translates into CSARDSQGSGELFF.

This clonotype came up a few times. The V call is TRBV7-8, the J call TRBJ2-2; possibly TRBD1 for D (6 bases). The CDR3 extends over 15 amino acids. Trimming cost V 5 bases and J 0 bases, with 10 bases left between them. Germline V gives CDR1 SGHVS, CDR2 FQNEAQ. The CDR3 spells CASSHDRTNTGELFF. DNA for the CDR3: TGTGCCAGCAGCCACGACAGGACGAACACCGGGGAGCTGTTTTTT.

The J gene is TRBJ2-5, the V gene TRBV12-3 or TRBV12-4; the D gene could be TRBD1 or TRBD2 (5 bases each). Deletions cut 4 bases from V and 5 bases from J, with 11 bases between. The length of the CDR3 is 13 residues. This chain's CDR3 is CASSYMGRETQYF. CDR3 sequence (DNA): TGTGCCAGCAGTTACATGGGACGCGAGACCCAGTACTTC.

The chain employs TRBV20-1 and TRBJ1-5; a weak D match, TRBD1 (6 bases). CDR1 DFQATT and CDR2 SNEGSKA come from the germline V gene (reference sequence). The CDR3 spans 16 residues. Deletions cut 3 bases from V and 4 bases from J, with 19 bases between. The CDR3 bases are TGCAGTGCTAGGCTTTTCCTCGGGACACTAAATCAGCCCCAGCATTTT. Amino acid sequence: CSARLFLGTLNQPQHF.

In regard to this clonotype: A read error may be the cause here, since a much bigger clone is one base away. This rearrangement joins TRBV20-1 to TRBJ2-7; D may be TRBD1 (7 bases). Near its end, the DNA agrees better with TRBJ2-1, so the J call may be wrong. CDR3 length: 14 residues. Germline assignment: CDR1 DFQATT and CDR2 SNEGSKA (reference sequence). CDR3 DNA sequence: TGCAGTGCTAGAGGGAGGGGGCTCGAATACGAGCAGTTCTTC. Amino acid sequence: CSARGRGLEYEQFF.

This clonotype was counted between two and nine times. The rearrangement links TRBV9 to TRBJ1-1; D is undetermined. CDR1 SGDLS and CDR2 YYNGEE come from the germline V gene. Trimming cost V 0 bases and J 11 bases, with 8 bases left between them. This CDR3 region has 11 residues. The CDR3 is CASSVGVGAFF. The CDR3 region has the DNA TGTGCCAGCAGCGTAGGGGTCGGTGCTTTCTTT.

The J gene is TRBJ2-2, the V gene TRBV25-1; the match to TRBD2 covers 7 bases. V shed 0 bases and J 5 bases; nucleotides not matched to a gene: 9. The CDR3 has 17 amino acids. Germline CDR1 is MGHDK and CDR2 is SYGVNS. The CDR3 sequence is CASSEYMGGSRTGELFF. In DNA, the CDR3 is TGTGCCAGCAGTGAATATATGGGCGGGAGCAGGACCGGGGAGCTGTTTTTT.

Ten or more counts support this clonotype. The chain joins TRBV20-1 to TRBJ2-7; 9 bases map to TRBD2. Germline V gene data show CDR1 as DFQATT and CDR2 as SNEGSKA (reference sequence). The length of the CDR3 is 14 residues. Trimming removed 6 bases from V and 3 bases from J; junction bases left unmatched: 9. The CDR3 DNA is TGCAGTGCGCGCGCGGAGACTAGCGGCTACGAGCAGTACTTC. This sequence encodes CSARAETSGYEQYF.

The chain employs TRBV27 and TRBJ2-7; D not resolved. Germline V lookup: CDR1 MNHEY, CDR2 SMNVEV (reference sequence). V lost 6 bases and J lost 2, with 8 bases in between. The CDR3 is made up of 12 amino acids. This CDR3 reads CASRLHPYEQYF. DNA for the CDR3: TGTGCCAGCAGGCTACACCCCTACGAGCAGTACTTC.

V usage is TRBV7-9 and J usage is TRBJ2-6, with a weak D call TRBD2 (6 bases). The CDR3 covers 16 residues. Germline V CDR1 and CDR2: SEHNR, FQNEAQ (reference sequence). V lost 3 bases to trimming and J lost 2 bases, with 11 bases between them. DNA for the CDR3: TGTGCCAGCAGCTTCCCGGAGGGGACTGGGGCCAACGTCCTGACTTTC. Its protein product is CASSFPEGTGANVLTF.

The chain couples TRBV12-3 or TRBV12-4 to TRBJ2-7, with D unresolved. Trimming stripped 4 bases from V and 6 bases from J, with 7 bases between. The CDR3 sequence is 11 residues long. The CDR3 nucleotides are TGTGCCAGCAGTTATTCCGCCGAGCAGTACTTC. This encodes CASSYSAEQYF.

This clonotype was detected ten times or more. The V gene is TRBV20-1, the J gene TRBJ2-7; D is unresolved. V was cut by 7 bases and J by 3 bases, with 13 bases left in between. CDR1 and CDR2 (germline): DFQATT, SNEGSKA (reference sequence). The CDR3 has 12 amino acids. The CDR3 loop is CSVDGLDYEQYF. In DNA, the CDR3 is TGCAGTGTCGACGGTTTGGACTACGAGCAGTACTTC.

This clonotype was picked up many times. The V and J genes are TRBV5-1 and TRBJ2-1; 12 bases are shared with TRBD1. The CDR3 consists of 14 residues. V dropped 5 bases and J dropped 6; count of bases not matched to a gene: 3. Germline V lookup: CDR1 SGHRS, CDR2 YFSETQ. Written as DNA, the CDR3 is TGCGCCAGCAGGGGACAGGGGGCGCTCAATGAGCAGTTCTTC. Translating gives CASRGQGALNEQFF. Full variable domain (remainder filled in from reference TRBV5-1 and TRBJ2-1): KAGVTQTPRYLIKTRGQQVTLSCSPISGHRSVSWYQQTPGQGLQFLFEYFSETQRNKGNFPGRFSGRQFSNSRSEMNVSTLELGDSALYLCASRGQGALNEQFFGPGTRLTVL.